This T cell receptor beta chain was found in a study of T cell clonotyping in hematopoietic cell transplantation. Study-level results: Broader posttransplant TCR repertoire diversity was predicted by graft donor and pretransplant recipient Inverse Simpson Index values.

Time point here: recipient sample about 28 days before transplant, after cytoreduction. The assay was immunoSEQ multiplex PCR, and TCRdb's table has in-frame clones only and misses some. The sample yields over 15,000 clones, 60% to 80% seen once. V gave up 3 bases and J gave up 3 bases, with 3 bases separating them. Germline CDR1 DFQATT, CDR2 SNEGSKA (reference sequence). CDR3 size: 11 residues. This clone showed up just once. The antigen remains unidentified. J is TRBJ1-3 and V is TRBV20-1; D unresolved. The sequence derives from a man aged 60 to 75 with acute myeloid leukemia. Some clones in this sample may be carry-over from other donors' samples. The specimen comprised peripheral blood mononuclear cells, sampled before stem cell transplant. The CDR3, as DNA: TGCAGTGCTAGCGGTGGAAACACCATATATTTT. This sequence encodes CSASGGNTIYF.